One and the same sample provided the 17 T cell receptor beta chains below, sequenced in a study of T cell responses to AZD1222 COVID-19 vaccine. TCRdb's table, derived via immunoSEQ multiplex PCR, lists solely in-frame clones and lacks some. The data hold about 97,000 clones, with about 89% observed a single time. Material: peripheral blood, obtained 28 days after the second AZD1222 dose. Receptors were obtained from an adult who received the AZD1222 COVID-19 vaccine.

The genes are TRBV18 and TRBJ2-7, with a weak D call TRBD1 (6 bases). The germline V and J ends were trimmed by 1 base and 1 base, with 11 bases remaining between them. The CDR3 length is 15 residues. Germline CDR1 reads KGHSH; CDR2 reads LQKENI. CDR3: CASSPQVQGSYEQYF. The CDR3 nucleotides are TGTGCCAGCTCACCACAAGTCCAGGGGTCCTACGAGCAGTACTTC.

The chain uses TRBV6-5 and TRBJ1-6, with 9 bases identical to TRBD1. The V gene end was trimmed by 2 bases and the J gene end by 11 bases; junction bases not matched to a gene: 7. The CDR3 is made up of 15 amino acids. Germline CDR1 MNHEY, CDR2 SVGAGI. The CDR3: CASSYGQGSMTPLHF. As DNA, the CDR3 is TGTGCCAGCAGTTACGGACAGGGGAGTATGACACCCCTCCACTTT.

V and J are TRBV7-9 and TRBJ1-5; D uncertain. CDR3 size: 12 residues. The germline V and J ends were trimmed by 5 bases and 6 bases, with 8 bases remaining between them. CDR1 SEHNR and CDR2 FQNEAQ come from the germline V gene (reference sequence). As DNA, the CDR3 is TGTGCCAGCAGCCCCCGGGGTCAGCCCCAGCATTTT. Its protein product is CASSPRGQPQHF.

For the CDR3, the DNA is TGTGCCAGCACCCGGGGAGGGATTGGGGAGCAGTACTTC. This sequence encodes CASTRGGIGEQYF. The chain links TRBV5-8 to TRBJ2-7; the match to TRBD2 covers 7 bases. From germline, CDR1 is SGHTS and CDR2 YDEGEE. V shed 6 bases, J shed 7 bases, and the junction held 10 bases outside the gene matches. This CDR3 has 13 residues.

V and J are TRBV7-8 and TRBJ1-2; D gene uncertain. Germline V CDR1 and CDR2: SGHVS, FQNEAQ. This CDR3 is 16 amino acids long. Deletions cut 1 base from V and 4 bases from J, with 16 bases between. The CDR3 is CASSLGRLTRGYGYTF. The CDR3 region has the DNA TGTGCCAGCAGCTTAGGCCGTTTGACCCGGGGCTATGGCTACACCTTC.

This chain links TRBV4-3 with TRBJ1-6; D remains unclear. CDR1 and CDR2 (germline): LGHNA, YSLEER. The CDR3 runs 14 residues. The V end was cut by 0 bases, the J end by 14 bases, with 14 bases between. The CDR3 here is CASSQDQQLRTLHF. CDR3 sequence (DNA): TGCGCCAGCAGCCAAGATCAGCAGCTAAGGACCCTCCACTTT.

The CDR3, as DNA: TGTGCCAGCAGTCCCCGAATGAGAAATTCACCCCTCCACTTT. Its protein is CASSPRMRNSPLHF. The gene calls are TRBV27 and TRBJ1-6; no clear D. The length of the CDR3 is 14 residues. Trimming left V 5 bases short and J 7 bases short, with 12 bases between. The V gene's germline CDR1 is MNHEY and CDR2 SMNVEV (reference sequence).

V usage is TRBV28 and J usage is TRBJ2-2; TRBD2 matches 8 bases. J lost 5 bases, V lost 5 bases, and 13 bases had no gene match. CDR1 is MDHEN, CDR2 SYDVKM, per germline. The CDR3 extends over 17 amino acids. The CDR3 DNA reads as TGTGCCAGCAGTAGCCCAGGTGCGGGAGGAGGTACCGGGGAGCTGTTTTTT. It encodes CASSSPGAGGGTGELFF.

CDR3 protein: CASRSLGGNTIYF. The CDR3 DNA reads TGTGCCAGTAGATCTCTTGGTGGAAACACCATATATTTT. V gene TRBV19 combines with J gene TRBJ1-3; no clear D. The CDR3 sequence is 13 residues long. Germline lookup yields CDR1 LNHDA and CDR2 SQIVND (reference sequence). Trimming removed 6 bases at V and 3 bases at J, with 9 bases between.

This clone was recorded a few times. This chain joins TRBV5-1 and TRBJ2-7; D might be TRBD2 (5 bases). Trimming pared 5 bases from V and 2 bases from J, leaving 14 bases between. Germline V gives CDR1 SGHRS, CDR2 YFSETQ. The CDR3 spans 14 residues. The CDR3 DNA reads as TGCGCCAGCAGAAATCTCGGAGGTGCCTACGAGCAGTACTTC. As protein: CASRNLGGAYEQYF.

This chain joins TRBV29-1 and TRBJ1-4; TRBD1 aligns across 7 bases. The CDR3 extends over 13 amino acids. V shed 6 bases, J shed 4 bases, and the junction held 5 bases outside the gene matches. Per the germline V gene, CDR1 is SQVTM and CDR2 is ANQGSEA. CDR3 bases: TGCAGCGTGGTGGGACAGAATAATGAAAAACTGTTTTTT. As protein: CSVVGQNNEKLFF. The variable domain in full, with the rest retrieved from reference TRBV29-1 and TRBJ1-4, is SAVISQKPSRDICQRGTSLTIQCQVDSQVTMMFWYRQQPGQSLTLIATANQGSEATYESGFVIDKFPISRPNLTFSTLTVSNMSPEDSSIYLCSVVGQNNEKLFFGSGTQLSVL.

The J gene is TRBJ2-5, the V gene TRBV4-3, with 8 bases identical to TRBD1. The CDR3 spans 15 residues. CDR1 LGHNA and CDR2 YSLEER come from the germline V gene. V lost 3 bases, J lost 5 bases, and 8 bases stayed unmatched. In nucleotides, the CDR3 is TGCGCCAGCAGCCACAGTTCAGGGGGCATGGAGACCCAGTACTTC. The encoded protein is CASSHSSGGMETQYF.

This clone was counted between two and nine times. The rearrangement joins TRBV9 to TRBJ2-2; D unclear. The CDR3 loop spans 15 amino acids. Germline V lookup: CDR1 SGDLS, CDR2 YYNGEE. V lost 0 bases, J lost 8 bases, and 14 bases lay in between. In DNA form, the CDR3 reads TGTGCCAGCAGCGTAGTAGGTCTACCGACTGGGGAGCTGTTTTTT. It specifies CASSVVGLPTGELFF.

The chain links TRBV18 to TRBJ2-7; D tentatively fits TRBD1 or TRBD2 (5 bases each). The V gene's germline CDR1 is KGHSH and CDR2 LQKENI. This CDR3 contains 15 residues. With 3 bases removed from V and 0 bases from J, the gap between germline ends came to 12 bases. The CDR3 coding sequence is TGTGCCAGCTCACCCGGGACGACCAGCTCCTACGAGCAGTACTTC. It specifies CASSPGTTSSYEQYF.

This chain links TRBV6-4 with TRBJ2-1; 9 bases match TRBD2. V was clipped by 4 bases and J by 0 bases; unmatched bases: 10. Germline CDR1 and CDR2: MRHNA and SNTAGT. The CDR3 is 18 residues long. The CDR3 bases are TGTGCCAGCAGTGTACTCGCGGGAGGGCCTAGCTCCTACAATGAGCAGTTCTTC. This gives the protein CASSVLAGGPSSYNEQFF.

The chain joins TRBV5-1 to TRBJ1-1; D is undetermined. Germline V lookup: CDR1 SGHRS, CDR2 YFSETQ. Trimming cost V 0 bases and J 1 base, with 7 bases left between them. The CDR3 covers 14 residues. CDR3: CASSLGLANTEAFF. In DNA form, the CDR3 reads TGCGCCAGCAGCTTGGGCCTGGCGAACACTGAAGCTTTCTTT.

The gene calls are TRBV7-2 and TRBJ1-5, with 11 bases fitting TRBD1. Germline lookup yields CDR1 SGHTA and CDR2 FQGNSA. The CDR3 is made up of 18 amino acids. The V and J ends lost 5 bases and 4 bases, in that order; junction bases with no gene match: 13. The CDR3 spells CASSPGPGQGGPNQPQHF. CDR3 nucleotide sequence: TGTGCCAGCAGCCCCGGACCGGGACAGGGGGGTCCAAATCAGCCCCAGCATTTT.